Below, one T cell receptor (beta chain) is given with its context. A few counts support this clone. Its binding antigen is unknown. Qualities for individual bases were not recorded, and no much larger clone is one base off. These data come from a study of shared clonotypes between healthy human individuals (TCRdb year 2020). The study in broad terms: A couple of women and a few men aged 18 to 49 years were included in the cohort. Leukapheresis yielded between about 0.8 and 9.5 billion PBMCs per donor. Different laboratories and diverse techniques were used to prepare libraries and sequence TCR repertoires, to increase sequencing depth and limit assay-specific biases. The study deeply sequenced blood TCR repertoires of roughly five healthy adults to estimate repertoire size and the extent of clonotype sharing between individuals. For each donor, CD4 naive and CD4 memory were each given three plates, CD8 naive was given two plates, and CD8 memory was given one plate. The investigation overall reported the following: Rarefaction of sorted-subset datasets indicated incomplete sequencing despite the large sequencing depth. Sampling was restricted to blood, and TCR repertoires in tissue are likely to differ from TCR repertoires in blood. Pairwise subsampling indicated that sequencing depth was expected to affect the degree of clonotype sharing among donors. Estimated clonotype richness was generally larger for naive than for memory subsets. Sharing across a handful of donors was observed for about 5% of naive CD4, under 4% of naive CD8, 2% to 2.5% of memory CD4, and roughly 0.43% of memory CD8 clonotypes. Because the study included a small number of donors, the genetic and exposure-history diversity represented was limited. Higher generation probabilities were observed for clonotypes shared by all four sorted-subset donors than for non-shared clonotypes.

Healthy HIV-negative adults with no recently reported acute infections or vaccinations were included as donors. Every donor was a Caucasian adult residing in Nashville, Tennessee, USA. CD4+ T cells were enriched through magnetic negative selection, after which naive cells were positively selected on CD45RA and the remaining negative fraction served as the memory subset. Blood was obtained by leukapheresis, after which PBMCs were separated by Ficoll-Histopaque density gradient centrifugation and cryopreserved in liquid nitrogen vapor phase. Purity and quantity of every magnetically sorted T cell population were checked by analytical flow cytometry. Genomic DNA was isolated from each sorted fraction and quantified by UV absorbance on a Nanodrop 2000c. Trimming takes 8 bases from V and 0 bases from J, and the germline ends sit 17 bases apart. There are 16 amino acids in the CDR3, from cysteine to phenylalanine inclusive. Of all the DNA, just the CDR3 is kept, 48 bases in frame from base 1. The germline V gene (reference sequence) yields LNHDA for CDR1 and SQIVND for CDR2.

Using the deep immunoSEQ assay, multiplex PCR amplified TCR CDR3 regions from genomic DNA. Extracted genomic DNA from each cell subset was distributed evenly across all wells of several immunoSEQ 96-well plates, and each plate was treated as a replicate. For sorted subsets, approximately 210 ng genomic DNA, equal to 30,000 or so T cell genomes, was loaded into each replicate PCR. The purified libraries were quantified using a Qubit 3.0 fluorometer, sized with a Bioanalyzer 2100, and then quantified again using the KAPA Library Quantification kit. Every immunoSEQ 96-well plate was sequenced on a separate single-read 150-cycle Illumina NextSeq 550 flow cell. The published analysis was carried out like this. The immunoSEQ output contained only junctional sequences without quality scores, so filtering could not match that applied to full-length reads. Sequences were annotated with PyIR, a Python wrapper for IgBLAST v1.9, using IMGT germline references to assign V/J genes and CDR3. Any read was removed if the V/J assignment was weak (E-value above 1e-6), the CDR3 was missing, or the read contained stop codons, out-of-frame junctions, or ambiguous translated residues. A V3J clonotype was defined by an identical inferred V gene, J gene, and CDR3 amino acid sequence. The percentage overlap between two repertoires was calculated by dividing the number of shared unique clonotypes by the size of the smaller repertoire. RTK rarefaction, the Chao1 estimator, and Recon v2.1 estimates of unobserved clonotypes were used to assess repertoire richness. Generation probabilities for all TCRbeta clonotypes obtained by the gDNA method from a handful of donors were computed using OLGA. Drawn from immuneACCESS, this table holds only the in-frame rearrangements with V and J called that TCRdb kept. Clones are partly lost; checked studies trace under half to an unresolved V gene and leave the rest unexplained. V, J and clone size are taken as reported in that table, and D and trimming were inferred from the DNA itself. Counted in this sample were about 1 million clones; around 74% of them appeared once. In total, the top ten clones hold about 1.5% of the sample.

The specimen sequenced was memory CD4+ T cells sorted from blood. The sample's cell subset or site label, in plain terms: CD45RA-negative fraction. The clonotype was recovered from a man between 18 and 35 years old in good health. The sequence joins TRBV19 to TRBJ1-5; too little of a D gene remains to name it. CDR3 protein: CASATVGPYSNQPQHF. The nucleotide sequence reads as follows: TGTGCCAGTGCCACCGTGGGCCCTTATAGCAATCAGCCCCAGCATTTT.